This TCR beta chain was retrieved from a study of T cells in Graves' hyperthyroidism and ophthalmopathy. Trimming took off 5 bases at V and 8 bases at J, with 12 bases between the two ends. The CDR3 is 12 residues long. Germline loops: CDR1 MDHEN, CDR2 SYDVKM. This clonotype was seen repeatedly, ten times or more. RNA transcripts were the template for amplifying TCR beta CDR3 regions. The HTBI set primed first-round TCR CDR3 RT-PCR. TCRdb passed the multiplex PCR reads through MiXCR, listing each CDR3 protein once. The profile shows hundreds of thousands of distinct CDR3 sequences, around 15% of them singletons.

This chain links TRBV28 with TRBJ1-2; TRBD1 is a possible D gene (6 bases). Sequencing was performed on blood. This TCR came from a woman aged 18 to 35 with Graves' hyperthyroidism. CDR3 region: CASSADSPGYTF. The CDR3 nucleotides are TGTGCCAGCAGTGCGGACAGTCCCGGCTACACCTTC.